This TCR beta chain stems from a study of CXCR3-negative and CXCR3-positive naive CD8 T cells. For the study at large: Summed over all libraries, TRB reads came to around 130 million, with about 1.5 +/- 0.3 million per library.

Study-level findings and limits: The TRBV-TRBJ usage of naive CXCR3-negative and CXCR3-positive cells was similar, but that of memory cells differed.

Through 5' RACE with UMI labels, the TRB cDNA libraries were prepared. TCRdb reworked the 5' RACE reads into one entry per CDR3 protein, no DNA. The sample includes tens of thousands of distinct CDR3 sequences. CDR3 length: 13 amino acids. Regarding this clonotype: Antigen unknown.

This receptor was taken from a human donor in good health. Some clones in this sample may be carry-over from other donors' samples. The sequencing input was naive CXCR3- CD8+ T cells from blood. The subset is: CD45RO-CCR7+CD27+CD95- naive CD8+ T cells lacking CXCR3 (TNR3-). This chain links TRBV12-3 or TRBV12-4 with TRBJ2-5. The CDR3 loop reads CASSFLVKETQYF.